Listed here are 24 T cell receptor beta chains from one sample, sequenced in a study of CD4 T cells in relation to SARS-CoV-2 and coronaviruses. The data were produced by immunoSEQ multiplex PCR, yet TCRdb's version contains in-frame clones alone and is incomplete. This sample has fewer than 25,000 clones, with 60% to 80% found just once. These TCRs are of unknown antigen specificity. The unexposed donors gave CD4+ T cells in about 2011-2019, prior to COVID-19. Isolation of CD4+ T cells took place after about eleven days in culture. The specimen sequenced was CD4+ T cells from PBMCs, cultured in vitro. These receptor sequences come from a human donor in good health.

The chain has TRBV24-1 and TRBJ2-3; D uncertain. Germline V gives CDR1 KGHDR, CDR2 SFDVKD. CDR3 length: 16 amino acids. Trimming took off 3 bases at V and 4 bases at J, with 16 bases between the two ends. The CDR3 nucleotides read TGTGCCACCAGTGATAGTTACAGACGTATGTCAGATACGCAGTATTTT. As protein: CATSDSYRRMSDTQYF.

The V call is TRBV6-5, the J call TRBJ2-5; a weak D match, TRBD2 (7 bases). The CDR3 is 14 residues long. CDR1 and CDR2 from the germline V gene are MNHEY and SVGAGI. Trimming removed 6 bases at V and 4 bases at J, with 15 bases between. The chain's CDR3 is CASRGRGGRETQYF. The CDR3 nucleotides are TGTGCCAGCAGAGGTAGGGGGGGCCGAGAGACCCAGTACTTC.

The rearrangement joins TRBV7-9 to TRBJ2-2; D gene uncertain. CDR1 is SEHNR and CDR2 is FQNEAQ in the germline V gene (reference sequence). There are 13 residues in the CDR3. V was clipped by 1 base and J by 5 bases, with 5 bases between them. In nucleotides, the CDR3 is TGTGCCAGCAGCTTAGATGTTACCGGGGAGCTGTTTTTT. Translation gives CASSLDVTGELFF.

V and J are TRBV4-1 and TRBJ2-4, with TRBD2 matching over 9 bases. The CDR3 spans 22 residues. Germline V CDR1 and CDR2: MGHRA, YSYEKL. Germline trimming cut 0 bases from V and 5 bases from J; bases unmatched to any gene: 23. CDR3: CASSQERNAGGPLGSIQNIQYF. The CDR3 nucleotides read TGCGCCAGCAGCCAAGAGAGGAATGCGGGAGGGCCTTTGGGTTCCATCCAAAACATTCAGTACTTC.

The gene calls are TRBV7-3 and TRBJ2-6, with D perhaps being TRBD1 or TRBD2 (7 bases each). The CDR3 contains 16 residues. From germline, CDR1 is SGHTA and CDR2 FQGTGA. Between the trimmed V and J ends, which lost 5 bases and 2 bases, there was a span of 13 bases. The CDR3 is CASSPQGGAGANVLTF. The CDR3 DNA follows: TGTGCCAGCAGCCCGCAGGGGGGGGCTGGGGCCAACGTCCTGACTTTC.

This chain uses TRBV7-2 with TRBJ2-3; a possible D gene is TRBD2 (6 bases). The V gene's germline CDR1 is SGHTA and CDR2 FQGNSA. V shed 2 bases and J shed 2 bases, with 23 bases lying between them. This CDR3 spans 19 amino acids. The CDR3 reads CASSLYLGEGLAPTDTQYF. DNA for the CDR3: TGTGCCAGCAGCTTATATCTGGGCGAGGGGCTAGCGCCCACAGATACGCAGTATTTT.

This clone occurred a few times. This rearrangement joins TRBV5-1 to TRBJ1-2; the D is unclear. The length of the CDR3 is 14 residues. Germline CDR1 is SGHRS and CDR2 is YFSETQ. Trimming cost V 4 bases and J 4 bases, with 14 bases left between them. This CDR3 is CASSPDGGSYGYTF. For the CDR3, the DNA is TGCGCCAGCAGCCCGGACGGAGGCTCCTATGGCTACACCTTC.

This clone was counted a few times. This chain uses TRBV9 with TRBJ2-2; D uncertain. The germline V and J ends were trimmed by 4 bases and 4 bases, with 8 bases remaining between them. Germline V lookup: CDR1 SGDLS, CDR2 YYNGEE. The CDR3 spans 13 residues. CDR3: CASSRMGTGELFF. The CDR3 DNA follows: TGTGCCAGCAGCCGTATGGGCACCGGGGAGCTGTTTTTT.

This clone has just one count. The chain is built from TRBV5-6 and TRBJ2-2, with D uncertain. Germline-derived CDR1 and CDR2 are SGHDT and YYEEEE. This CDR3 region has 13 residues. V lost 4 bases and J 2 bases, leaving 6 bases between the germline ends. CDR3 protein: CASSQINTGELFF. CDR3 nucleotide sequence: TGTGCCAGCAGCCAAATAAACACCGGGGAGCTGTTTTTT.

The chain couples TRBV5-5 to TRBJ2-3; 15 bases are shared with TRBD2. CDR3 length: 20 amino acids. In germline, CDR1 is SGHKS, CDR2 YYEKEE (reference sequence). Trimming removed 4 bases from V and 4 bases from J; junction bases left unmatched: 16. CDR3 region: CASSASGLAGGWVMPDTQYF. In DNA, the CDR3 is TGTGCCAGCAGCGCGTCGGGACTAGCGGGAGGTTGGGTGATGCCAGATACGCAGTATTTT.

Written as DNA, the CDR3 is TGTGCCAGCAGTGACGAGGACAATCAGCCCCAGCATTTT. Encoded protein: CASSDEDNQPQHF. The gene calls are TRBV6-4 and TRBJ1-5; D is undetermined. The CDR3 has 13 amino acids. Germline loops: CDR1 MRHNA, CDR2 SNTAGT. V was pared by 2 bases and J by 3 bases, with 5 bases between.

The V gene is TRBV10-1, the J gene TRBJ2-2; D remains unclear. The CDR3 is 13 residues long. V shed 3 bases and J shed 7 bases, with 9 bases lying between them. CDR1 WNHNN and CDR2 SYGVQD come from the germline V gene (reference sequence). The CDR3 reads CASSDRQGGELFF. The CDR3 region has the DNA TGCGCCAGCAGTGACAGGCAAGGCGGGGAGCTGTTTTTT.

J is TRBJ1-1 and V is TRBV30, with TRBD1 as a possible D gene (5 bases). Between the trimmed V and J ends, which lost 3 bases and 2 bases, there was a span of 10 bases. There are 13 residues in the CDR3. The germline V gene encodes CDR1 GTSNPN and CDR2 SVGIG (reference sequence). CDR3 loop: CAWRGQYNTEAFF. The CDR3 region has the DNA TGTGCCTGGAGAGGACAATATAACACTGAAGCTTTCTTT.

This chain connects TRBV30 to TRBJ2-3; D may be TRBD2 (6 bases). V lost 2 bases and J 1 base, leaving 16 bases between the germline ends. Germline CDR1 and CDR2: GTSNPN and SVGIG (reference sequence). The CDR3 length is 16 residues. The CDR3 is CAWSQGTGVGTDTQYF. The CDR3, as DNA: TGTGCCTGGAGTCAAGGGACGGGGGTGGGCACAGATACGCAGTATTTT.

The chain employs TRBV19 and TRBJ2-1, with TRBD2 matching over 10 bases. The CDR3 is 16 residues long. J lost 9 bases, V lost 7 bases, and 15 bases had no gene match. Per the germline V gene, CDR1 is LNHDA and CDR2 is SQIVND (reference sequence). CDR3 sequence (DNA): TGTGCCAGTAACTCAGGGGAATTAGCGGGGGGTGGTGAGCAGTTCTTC. Translated, it gives CASNSGELAGGGEQFF.

This clone was seen only once. V and J are TRBV13 and TRBJ2-3, with 11 bases that match TRBD2. The CDR3 has 16 residues. Germline CDR1 is PRHDT and CDR2 is FYEKMQ (reference sequence). Losses at the gene ends were 4 bases for V and 3 bases for J; bases not matched to a gene: 6. CDR3 residues: CASSSSSGRTTDTQYF. The CDR3 DNA reads TGTGCCAGCAGCTCATCTAGCGGGAGGACGACAGATACGCAGTATTTT. The full variable domain, with the rest looked up from reference TRBV13 and TRBJ2-3, is AAGVIQSPRHLIKEKRETATLKCYPIPRHDTVYWYQQGPGQDPQFLISFYEKMQSDKGSIPDRFSAQQFSDYHSELNMSSLELGDSALYFCASSSSSGRTTDTQYFGPGTRLTVL.

This clone came up a few times. The gene calls are TRBV11-3 and TRBJ1-1; no clear D. CDR1 and CDR2 (germline): SGHNT, YENEEA. This CDR3 spans 13 amino acids. Trimming removed 0 bases at V and 2 bases at J, with 4 bases between. CDR3 amino acids: CASSLEQNTEAFF. CDR3 bases: TGTGCCAGCAGCTTAGAACAAAACACTGAAGCTTTCTTT.

The chain uses TRBV19 and TRBJ2-7; D remains unclear. The length of the CDR3 is 13 residues. CDR1 is LNHDA and CDR2 is SQIVND in the germline V gene (reference sequence). Between the trimmed V and J ends, which lost 3 bases and 3 bases, there was a span of 9 bases. Written as DNA, the CDR3 is TGTGCCAGTAGTATCGAGGATGGCTACGAGCAGTACTTC. Residues: CASSIEDGYEQYF.

This clone was observed once. This sequence joins TRBV5-5 and TRBJ2-7; tentative D call: TRBD1 (5 bases). CDR1 is SGHKS, CDR2 YYEKEE, per germline (reference sequence). CDR3 length equals 15 residues. Trimming left V 0 bases short and J 5 bases short, with 15 bases between. The CDR3 protein is CASSLVDRGIDEQYF. The CDR3 DNA is TGTGCCAGCAGCTTGGTTGATAGGGGTATCGACGAGCAGTACTTC.

This clone turned up a few times. The chain carries TRBV7-3 and TRBJ2-1; 7 positions agree with TRBD2. The CDR3 length is 13 residues. V dropped 8 bases and J dropped 6; count of bases not matched to a gene: 7. The V gene's germline CDR1 is SGHTA and CDR2 FQGTGA. The CDR3 sequence is CASGAGLGNEQFF. CDR3 sequence (DNA): TGTGCCAGCGGAGCGGGACTCGGCAATGAGCAGTTCTTC. The variable domain in full, completed from reference TRBV7-3 and TRBJ2-1, reads GAGVSQTPSNKVTEKGKYVELRCDPISGHTALYWYRQSLGQGPEFLIYFQGTGAADDSGLPNDRFFAVRPEGSVSTLKIQRTERGDSAVYLCASGAGLGNEQFFGPGTRLTVL.

The chain links TRBV19 to TRBJ2-1; the D is unclear. The CDR3 length is 15 residues. CDR1 LNHDA and CDR2 SQIVND come from the germline V gene (reference sequence). The V gene lost 6 bases and the J gene lost 0 bases, with 12 bases spanning the gap. The CDR3 loop reads CASRASESSYNEQFF. CDR3 nucleotides: TGTGCCAGTAGAGCCTCTGAGAGCTCCTACAATGAGCAGTTCTTC.

The chain joins TRBV19 to TRBJ2-7; 10 nucleotides agree with TRBD1. Trimming removed 1 base from V and 2 bases from J; junction bases left unmatched: 2. CDR1 and CDR2 (germline): LNHDA, SQIVND (reference sequence). This CDR3 comprises 15 residues. The CDR3 loop is CASSIVGQGTYEQYF. In nucleotides, the CDR3 is TGTGCCAGTAGTATAGTGGGACAGGGGACCTACGAGCAGTACTTC. Supplemented by reference TRBV19 and TRBJ2-7, the full variable domain reads DGGITQSPKYLFRKEGQNVTLSCEQNLNHDAMYWYRQDPGQGLRLIYYSQIVNDFQKGDIAEGYSVSREKKESFPLTVTSAQKNPTAFYLCASSIVGQGTYEQYFGPGTRLTVT.

The gene calls are TRBV10-1 and TRBJ2-2; 7 nucleotides agree with TRBD1. The V gene's germline CDR1 is WNHNN and CDR2 SYGVQD (reference sequence). Trimming removed 3 bases from V and 6 bases from J; junction bases left unmatched: 1. The CDR3 consists of 13 residues. CDR3 region: CASSDTGAGELFF. The CDR3 nucleotides are TGCGCCAGCAGTGACACAGGGGCCGGGGAGCTGTTTTTT.

This clone was seen a single time. V gene TRBV29-1 combines with J gene TRBJ2-3, with D perhaps being TRBD1 or TRBD2 (5 bases each). The germline gives CDR1 SQVTM, CDR2 ANQGSEA. V dropped 2 bases and J dropped 5 bases, with 17 bases sitting between them. The CDR3 sequence is 15 residues long. This chain's CDR3 is CSVERIRETGDTQYF. CDR3 DNA: TGCAGCGTTGAAAGGATCAGGGAGACGGGAGATACGCAGTATTTT.